The sample holds one count of the clone carrying this TCR beta chain. This sample was taken from a study of patients and donors after allogeneic stem cell transplantation. Per the germline V gene, CDR1 is SGHRS and CDR2 is YFSETQ. The CDR3 covers 16 residues. The V gene end was trimmed by 3 bases and the J gene end by 1 base; junction bases not matched to a gene: 3. TCRdb reprocessed the RT-PCR reads with MiXCR, giving one entry per CDR3 protein. Among more than 150,000 distinct CDR3 sequences listed, around two fifths were seen once. The sequence came from a human donor who was either an allogeneic HSCT recipient or a stem cell or donor lymphocyte infusion donor (not recorded which). It is not recorded whose cells these are; they may come from a transplant donor. V usage is TRBV5-1 and J usage is TRBJ2-3; 12 nucleotides match TRBD2. Specimen: blood, either unsorted or a sorted T cell fraction (not recorded which). CDR3 sequence: CASSSRLAGGTDTQYF. The CDR3 DNA reads TGCGCCAGCAGCTCAAGACTAGCGGGAGGCACAGATACGCAGTATTTT.